This TCR beta chain was retrieved from a study of blood T cell repertoires in COVID-19. Study as a whole: Sample material is recorded as cDNA or gDNA derived from T cells, B-cell-depleted T cells, or PBMCs.

Germline V lookup: CDR1 SQVTM, CDR2 ANQGSEA. The V and J ends lost 7 bases and 3 bases respectively, with 12 bases between them. The CDR3 has 12 residues. Using immunoSEQ multiplex PCR, the repertoire was profiled, and TCRdb retains in-frame clones only, with some absent. The sample has approximately 300,000 clones, more than 90% seen once. Participants were placed into cohorts based on the clinical history they reported. Recovered status in Cohort 3 required two negative PCRs, clearance, or symptom resolution. The origin of this receptor is a woman between 25 and 40 years old who had recovered from COVID-19. Sequences were obtained from PBMCs or T cells enriched from blood (not recorded which). The chain has TRBV29-1 and TRBJ1-1, with D possibly matching TRBD1 (6 bases). In DNA, the CDR3 is TGCAGCGCCAACAGGGATGACACTGAAGCTTTCTTT. Translated: CSANRDDTEAFF.